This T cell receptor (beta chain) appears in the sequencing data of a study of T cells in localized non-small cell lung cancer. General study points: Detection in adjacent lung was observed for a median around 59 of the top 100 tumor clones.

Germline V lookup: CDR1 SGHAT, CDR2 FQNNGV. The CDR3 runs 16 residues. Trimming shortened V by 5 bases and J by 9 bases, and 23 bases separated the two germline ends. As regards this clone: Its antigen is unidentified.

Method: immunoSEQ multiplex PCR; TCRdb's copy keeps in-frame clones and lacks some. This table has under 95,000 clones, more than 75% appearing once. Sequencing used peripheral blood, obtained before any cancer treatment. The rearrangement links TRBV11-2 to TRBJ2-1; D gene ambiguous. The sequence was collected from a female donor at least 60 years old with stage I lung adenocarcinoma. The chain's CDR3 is CASSLRAVTFLSEQFF. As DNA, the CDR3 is TGTGCCAGCAGCCTAAGAGCTGTTACGTTCTTGAGTGAGCAGTTCTTC. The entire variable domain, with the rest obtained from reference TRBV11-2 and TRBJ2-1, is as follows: EAGVAQSPRYKIIEKRQSVAFWCNPISGHATLYWYQQILGQGPKLLIQFQNNGVVDDSQLPKDRFSAERLKGVDSTLKIQPAKLEDSAVYLCASSLRAVTFLSEQFFGPGTRLTVL.